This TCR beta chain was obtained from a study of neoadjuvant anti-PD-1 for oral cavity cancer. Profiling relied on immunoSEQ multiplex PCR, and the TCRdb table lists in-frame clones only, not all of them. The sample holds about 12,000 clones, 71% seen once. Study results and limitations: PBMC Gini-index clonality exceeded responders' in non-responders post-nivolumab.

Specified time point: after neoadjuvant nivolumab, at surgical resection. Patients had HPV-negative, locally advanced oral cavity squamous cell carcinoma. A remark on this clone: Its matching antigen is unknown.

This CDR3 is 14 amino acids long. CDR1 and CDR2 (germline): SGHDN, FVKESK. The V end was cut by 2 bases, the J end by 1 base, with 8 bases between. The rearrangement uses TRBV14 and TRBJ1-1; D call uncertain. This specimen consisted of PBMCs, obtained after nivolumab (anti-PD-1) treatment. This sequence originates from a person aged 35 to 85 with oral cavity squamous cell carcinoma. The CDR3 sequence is CASSQNIRNTEAFF. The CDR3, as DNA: TGTGCCAGCAGCCAAAACATCCGGAACACTGAAGCTTTCTTT.